Sequencing of this TCR beta chain was carried out in a study of blood T cell repertoires in COVID-19 (dated by TCRdb to 2019 to 2021). For context, the study as a whole: Samples covering the acute and convalescent phases of COVID-19 were provided by collaborators in the United States, Italy and Spain. The material from the prospective study consisted of cDNA or gDNA derived from T cells, B-cell-depleted T cells, or PBMCs. The dataset comprised deeply sampled blood TCRbeta repertoires from subjects exposed to, actively infected with, or recovered from COVID-19. The repertoires were released in a freely available public database intended as a resource for research on the immune response to SARS-CoV-2. Samples were obtained from the ongoing ImmuneRACE study (first 160 participants) and from 1,254 subjects provided by 6 global collaborators. Sample metadata almost always included a de-identified subject ID, COVID-19 status, age in years and sex. HLA class I and class II types, where available, came from metadata supplied by the sample provider rather than from assay-based typing. Points the paper makes about the study in general: How much clinical and demographic metadata was included differed by source and by participant, and the metadata was provided uncurated.

TCRbeta CDR3 regions were amplified from genomic DNA using the immunoSEQ Assay, a bias-controlled multiplex PCR. For the original study's pipeline: Within the assay, amplification of reference gene primers was used to estimate how many nucleated cells each sample contained. Sequence reads were collapsed and filtered to measure the absolute abundance of every unique TCRbeta CDR3 rearrangement. For each sample, productive Simpson clonality was calculated as the square root of Simpson's diversity index across productive rearrangements. In its TCRdb copy, this immuneACCESS table keeps in-frame sequences only and misses some clones. Where compared with another copy, unresolved V genes explain less than half of these, and the others have no known cause. That table supplies the V and J calls and clone size; D and trimming were determined from the DNA. The sample profile shows approximately 290,000 clones; roughly 88% of them were found once. Roughly 4% of the sample comes from the top ten.

As concerns this clone: It lacks a known antigen. The sample holds no much larger clone one base away, and base qualities are not on file.

Participants in the prospective study were aged 18 to 89 years, lived in about two dozen United States geographic areas, and enrolled through a virtual design. In the prospective study, cohorts were assigned on the basis of participant-reported clinical history obtained from a screening survey and a study questionnaire. For ImmuneRACE Cohort 3, a participant was defined as recovered based on two consecutive negative NP/OP PCR tests, clearance by a healthcare professional, or resolution of symptoms. In the prospective study, whole blood, serum and a nasopharyngeal or oropharyngeal swab were collected from each participant by mobile phlebotomists. Participants in the prospective study had the option to provide additional blood draws and questionnaires over a roughly two-month period. Prospective study blood samples were shipped either frozen or at room temperature before DNA extraction. The specimen was PBMCs or T cells enriched from blood (not recorded which). This receptor was taken from a woman between 25 and 40 years old who had recovered from COVID-19.

CDR3 loop: CASSPSRAGEIYEQYF. At the DNA level, the sequence is TGTGCCAGCTCACCGAGCCGGGCGGGAGAAATCTACGAGCAGTACTTC. The chain is encoded by TRBV18 joined to TRBJ2-7, and TRBD2 aligns with 7 junction nucleotides. From a lookup of the germline V gene, CDR1 and CDR2 are KGHSH and LQKENI. For this chain, trimming is 3 bases at the V end and 3 bases at the J end, and the number of junction bases without a gene match is 11. The CDR3 covers 16 residues, taking in both the cysteine and the phenylalanine. The DNA shown is the 48-base CDR3, in frame from base 1.